Listed below are T cell receptor beta chains from one sample, sequenced in a study of T cell repertoires in cytomegalovirus infection. Using its own MiXCR run on the reads, TCRdb lists one record per CDR3 protein. This table holds roughly 500,000 distinct CDR3 sequences, 25% to 35% found once. No antigens are known for them. The starting material was cultured PBMCs, obtained from culture after CMV antigen stimulation. The receptor source for this set is a human donor in good health (CMV status not recorded). Some clones in this sample may be carry-over from other donors' samples. Each CDR3 is given with its conserved first and last residue. The D gene is left open where the match is weak. A row's size may be missing; if present it is once, few, many or a size class.

abundance	j_gene	d_gene	v_gene	CDR3nt	CDR3aa
.	TRBJ2-1	.	TRBV7-2	TGTGCCAGCAGCTTAAAAATGGCCGGGAACAATGAGCAGTTCTTC	CASSLKMAGNNEQFF
few	TRBJ2-1	TRBD2	TRBV12-5	TGTGCTAGTGGTTCTTCCTCCCCGGCTAGCGGTGTCCTTGAGCAGTTCTTC	CASGSSSPASGVLEQFF
many	TRBJ2-1	TRBD2	TRBV7-2	TGTGCCAGCAGCTTAGGGGGAGCGGGAGGGTCTTTGAGCTCCTACAATGAGCAGTTCTTC	CASSLGGAGGSLSSYNEQFF
.	TRBJ1-4	TRBD1	TRBV12-3/TRBV12-4	TGTGCCAGCAGTTGGGACAGTGATGAAAAACTGTTTTTT	CASSWDSDEKLFF
few	TRBJ1-1	.	TRBV5-6	TGTGCCAGCAGCTGGCGGGGGGCGATCACTGAAGCTTTCTTT	CASSWRGAITEAFF
.	TRBJ2-7	.	TRBV3-1	TGTGCCAGCAGCCCAATTCCCAGGGACCACTACGAGCAGTACTTC	CASSPIPRDHYEQYF
few	TRBJ2-7	.	TRBV7-2	TGTGCCAGCAGCTTAATCAGGGTAGAGGGCCCCTCCTACGAGCAGTACTTC	CASSLIRVEGPSYEQYF
.	TRBJ2-1	TRBD2	TRBV20-1	TGCAGTGCTAGAGTTTGGCAGGGCGGACTAGCGGAGATCTACAATGAGCAGTTCTTC	CSARVWQGGLAEIYNEQFF
few	TRBJ2-3	TRBD1	TRBV6-2/TRBV6-3	TGTGCCAGCAGTTACGGCGGGACAGGGGATTATACAGATACGCAGTATTTT	CASSYGGTGDYTDTQYF
.	TRBJ2-2	TRBD1	TRBV7-9	TGTGCCAGCAGGGCCGACAGGGGAACCGGGGAGCTGTTTTTT	CASRADRGTGELFF
.	TRBJ2-1	.	TRBV27	TGTGCCAGCAGTCTCAACCCGGGGAATGAGCAGTTCTTC	CASSLNPGNEQFF
.	TRBJ2-7	TRBD2	TRBV6-1	TGTGCCAGCAGTTACGGGGGATCGACTAGCCACGAGCAGTACTTC	CASSYGGSTSHEQYF
.	TRBJ2-2	.	TRBV30	TGTGCCTGGAATTCAGGGAACACCGGGGAGCTGTTTTTT	CAWNSGNTGELFF
few	TRBJ2-5	TRBD2	TRBV18	TGTGCCAGCTCACCGGTAGCGGGAGTGGAGACCCAGTACTTC	CASSPVAGVETQYF
.	TRBJ1-2	.	TRBV19	TGTGCCAGTACCCATGGGTGGGACAAGAGAAACTATGGCTACACCTTC	CASTHGWDKRNYGYTF
.	TRBJ2-5	TRBD1	TRBV24-1	TGTGCCACCAAAGGGACAGGGGCCCAAGAGACCCAGTACTTC	CATKGTGAQETQYF
.	TRBJ2-1	TRBD2	TRBV4-1	TGCGCCAGCAGCCAAGATGGGGACTACTACAATGAGCAGTTCTTC	CASSQDGDYYNEQFF
.	TRBJ1-2	TRBD1	TRBV7-9	TGTGCCAGCAGCTCCCAGACAGGGGCCTATGGCTACACCTTC	CASSSQTGAYGYTF
few	TRBJ2-5	TRBD2	TRBV19	TGTGCCAGTACCGCCCTAGCGGGAGGGCAACCAGAGACCCAGTACTTC	CASTALAGGQPETQYF
.	TRBJ2-1	TRBD2	TRBV7-6	TGTGCCAGCAGCGTCCTTGGTAGCGGGAGTGTCAATGAGCAGTTCTTC	CASSVLGSGSVNEQFF
few	TRBJ2-3	.	TRBV7-3	TGTGCCAGCAGCTTCGTAGGGGGATTTAGCACAGATACGCAGTATTTT	CASSFVGGFSTDTQYF
.	TRBJ1-3	.	TRBV7-2	TGTGCCAGCAGCTTAGACAGGGTCCCTGGAAACACCATATATTTT	CASSLDRVPGNTIYF
few	TRBJ1-1	.	TRBV29-1	TGCAGCGTTGAATCGGGCGGCACTGAAGCTTTCTTT	CSVESGGTEAFF
few	TRBJ1-3	TRBD1	TRBV5-1	TGCGCCAGCAGCAGAGGACAGGGGGCGCCTGGAAACACCATATATTTT	CASSRGQGAPGNTIYF
.	TRBJ1-4	.	TRBV7-9	TGTGCCAGCAGCCTGGACAGTCGTGGTGAAAAACTGTTTTTT	CASSLDSRGEKLFF
once	TRBJ2-6	.	TRBV14	TGTGCCAGCAGCCATCCGGGGGCCTCTGGGGCCAACGTCCTGACTTTC	CASSHPGASGANVLTF
.	TRBJ1-5	.	TRBV7-9	TGTGCCAGCAGCTTAGAGGGGCAGGGAGAGCAGCCCCAGCATTTT	CASSLEGQGEQPQHF
few	TRBJ2-1	TRBD2	TRBV7-6	TGTGCCAGCAGCCAAGCCCGCATGGGGACTAGTGACATCTATGAGCAGTTCTTC	CASSQARMGTSDIYEQFF
.	TRBJ1-1	.	TRBV29-1	TGCAGCGTTATCCCCCCATCCAGTGGGAACACTGAAGCTTTCTTT	CSVIPPSSGNTEAFF
many	TRBJ1-1	.	TRBV10-3	TGTGCCATCAGTGAGAAGCGGGGCTCCACTGAAGCTTTCTTT	CAISEKRGSTEAFF
few	TRBJ2-1	TRBD2	TRBV7-2	TGTGCCAGCAGCTTATCCTTGGCGGGAGGGCTTTACAATGAGCAGTTCTTC	CASSLSLAGGLYNEQFF
.	TRBJ2-4	TRBD1	TRBV7-4	TGTGCCAGCAGGCCGACAGGGGGAGGAAACATTCAGTACTTC	CASRPTGGGNIQYF
.	TRBJ2-4	TRBD1	TRBV15	TGTGCCACCAGCAGAGGAGTGGGGAACAGGGGGAAAAACATTCAGTACTTC	CATSRGVGNRGKNIQYF
.	TRBJ2-5	TRBD2	TRBV6-2/TRBV6-3	TGTGCCAGCAGTTCGGGACTAGCGAGGGGACAAGAGACCCAGTACTTC	CASSSGLARGQETQYF
few	TRBJ1-4	.	TRBV28	TGTGCCAGCAGTTTAGTGTTAGGGAACTATGAAAAACTGTTTTTT	CASSLVLGNYEKLFF